Each of the 22 T cell receptor beta chains below was sequenced from the same sample in a study of a mutant IDH1 vaccine in newly diagnosed glioma. Time point described: baseline, week 1 (first vaccination visit). This sample's treatment: pre-vaccination baseline after standard-of-care therapy. Using immunoSEQ multiplex PCR, the repertoire was profiled, and TCRdb retains in-frame clones only, with some absent. The data contain roughly 84,000 clones, around 80% of them singletons. The source material was PBMCs, sampled from a glioma patient treated with radiotherapy, temozolomide or both. These receptors were taken from a man between 40 and 49 years old with glioma. Some clones in this sample may be carry-over from other donors' samples.

The chain links TRBV5-4 to TRBJ2-7; D is ambiguous. V was trimmed by 1 base and J by 3 bases, leaving 8 bases between them. Germline CDR1 SGHNT, CDR2 YYREEE (reference sequence). The CDR3 is 13 amino acids. The CDR3 DNA follows: TGTGCCAGCAGCTTGAACCTAGTCTACGAGCAGTACTTC. This codes for CASSLNLVYEQYF.

The chain recombines TRBV2 with TRBJ2-4; D gene ambiguous. The CDR3 extends over 14 amino acids. Germline CDR1 SNHLY, CDR2 FYNNEI. Between the trimmed V and J ends, which lost 6 bases and 1 base, there was a span of 10 bases. CDR3 protein: CASSPHLAKNIQYF. CDR3 coding DNA: TGTGCCAGCAGCCCTCATCTGGCCAAAAACATTCAGTACTTC.

The V and J genes are TRBV6-1 and TRBJ2-1, with TRBD2 matching over 9 bases. The CDR3 loop spans 16 amino acids. Per germline, CDR1 MNHNS and CDR2 SASEGT. Trimming took 0 bases from V and 4 from J; bases not matched to a gene: 4. CDR3 in amino acids: CASSEAWRGGYNEQFF. Here the CDR3 DNA reads TGTGCCAGCAGTGAAGCATGGCGGGGGGGTTACAATGAGCAGTTCTTC.

The rearrangement links TRBV14 to TRBJ1-1; D not certain. The CDR3 consists of 15 residues. V lost 1 base and J lost 11, with 20 bases in between. Germline assignment: CDR1 SGHDN and CDR2 FVKESK. The CDR3 DNA sequence: TGTGCCAGCAGCCAAGTTCAATCAGGCCGTACTCCGGCTTTCTTT. Translating it yields CASSQVQSGRTPAFF.

This rearrangement joins TRBV5-1 to TRBJ2-5; unclear D gene. Per the germline V gene, CDR1 is SGHRS and CDR2 is YFSETQ. The ends were cut back, 0 bases at V and 5 bases at J, with 11 bases in the middle. This CDR3 region has 14 residues. This CDR3 is CASSLAQSRETQYF. The CDR3 DNA reads as TGCGCCAGCAGCTTGGCACAGAGTAGGGAGACCCAGTACTTC.

This clone showed up many times. The rearrangement joins TRBV6-5 to TRBJ1-2; D is undetermined. The CDR3 covers 14 residues. V lost 7 bases and J 1 base, leaving 13 bases between the germline ends. Looked up from germline, CDR1 is MNHEY and CDR2 is SVGAGI. Written as DNA, the CDR3 is TGTGCCAGCAAAACGGGAGCCCTTAACTATGGCTACACCTTC. This translates into CASKTGALNYGYTF.

The rearrangement links TRBV4-1 to TRBJ2-3, with D perhaps TRBD2 (6 bases). Trimming shortened V by 5 bases and J by 1 base, and 10 bases separated the two germline ends. The CDR3 is 14 amino acids. Looked up from germline, CDR1 is MGHRA and CDR2 is YSYEKL. For the CDR3, the DNA is TGCGCCAGCAGCAGTCCTAGCGGCACAGATACGCAGTATTTT. Protein product: CASSSPSGTDTQYF.

The V and J genes are TRBV29-1 and TRBJ1-2; TRBD1 matches 7 bases. The germline CDR1 and CDR2 sequences are SQVTM and ANQGSEA. V shed 1 base, J shed 3 bases, and the junction held 2 bases outside the gene matches. The CDR3 length is 13 residues. The CDR3 DNA follows: TGCAGCGTTGAAGGAGGGACAGACTATGGCTACACCTTC. It codes for CSVEGGTDYGYTF.

This chain uses TRBV30 with TRBJ1-6; perhaps TRBD1 as D (5 bases). The CDR3 has 12 amino acids. CDR1 GTSNPN and CDR2 SVGIG come from the germline V gene (reference sequence). The CDR3 coding sequence is TGTGGACTTGGTATAGGGGCGGGCCCCCTCCACTTT. It yields the protein CGLGIGAGPLHF.

The chain has TRBV5-8 and TRBJ2-7; TRBD1 is a possible D gene (6 bases). This CDR3 is 16 amino acids long. Germline V gene data show CDR1 as SGHTS and CDR2 as YDEGEE. The V and J ends lost 4 bases and 2 bases respectively, with 19 bases between them. CDR3 coding DNA: TGTGCCAGCAGCCGAATTGACCGGGACATCACCTACGAGCAGTACTTC. Its translation is CASSRIDRDITYEQYF.

The chain has TRBV5-1 and TRBJ1-5, with no clear D. Between the trimmed V and J ends, which lost 0 bases and 2 bases, there was a span of 9 bases. The V gene's germline CDR1 is SGHRS and CDR2 YFSETQ. This CDR3 spans 15 amino acids. CDR3 residues: CASSLDGPGNQPQHF. As DNA, the CDR3 is TGCGCCAGCAGCTTGGACGGGCCCGGCAATCAGCCCCAGCATTTT.

The chain joins TRBV5-1 to TRBJ2-3, with 7 bases aligning to TRBD2. This CDR3 has 17 amino acids. Germline V gene data show CDR1 as SGHRS and CDR2 as YFSETQ. The ends lost 0 bases at V and 0 bases at J; junction bases unmatched: 7. The CDR3, as DNA: TGCGCCAGCAGCTTGGCCGCTAGCGGAGCCAGCACAGATACGCAGTATTTT. It specifies CASSLAASGASTDTQYF. Full variable domain (missing parts from reference TRBV5-1 and TRBJ2-3): KAGVTQTPRYLIKTRGQQVTLSCSPISGHRSVSWYQQTPGQGLQFLFEYFSETQRNKGNFPGRFSGRQFSNSRSEMNVSTLELGDSALYLCASSLAASGASTDTQYFGPGTRLTVL.

The rearrangement links TRBV2 to TRBJ1-6; a possible D gene is TRBD1 (5 bases). The CDR3 runs to 14 residues. Germline CDR1 reads SNHLY; CDR2 reads FYNNEI. The V gene lost 4 bases and the J gene lost 14 bases, with 18 bases spanning the gap. CDR3 in amino acids: CASSARVPSGSLHF. The CDR3 region has the DNA TGTGCCAGCAGTGCCAGGGTCCCCTCCGGGTCCCTCCACTTT.

The chain joins TRBV2 to TRBJ1-2; the D is unclear. V was pared by 6 bases and J by 7 bases, with 12 bases between. This CDR3 is 12 amino acids long. Germline V lookup: CDR1 SNHLY, CDR2 FYNNEI. The CDR3 region has the DNA TGTGCCAGCAGCCGCACAACAACTGGCTACACCTTC. This sequence encodes CASSRTTTGYTF. Full variable domain (missing parts from reference TRBV2 and TRBJ1-2): EPEVTQTPSHQVTQMGQEVILRCVPISNHLYFYWYRQILGQKVEFLVSFYNNEISEKSEIFDDQFSVERPDGSNFTLKIRSTKLEDSAMYFCASSRTTTGYTFGSGTRLTVV.

The chain employs TRBV6-1 and TRBJ1-1; D is ambiguous. The CDR3 is 13 amino acids. Trimming shortened V by 2 bases and J by 4 bases, and 8 bases separated the two germline ends. Looked up from germline, CDR1 is MNHNS and CDR2 is SASEGT. This CDR3 is CASSESLFTEAFF. In nucleotides, the CDR3 is TGTGCCAGCAGTGAAAGTTTGTTCACTGAAGCTTTCTTT.

The chain employs TRBV6-1 and TRBJ1-2, with D possibly matching TRBD1 (6 bases). This CDR3 contains 13 residues. V lost 6 bases to trimming and J lost 2 bases, with 10 bases between them. The germline gives CDR1 MNHNS, CDR2 SASEGT. Written as DNA, the CDR3 is TGTGCCAGCAGGGCCGGGACAAACTATGGCTACACCTTC. Translated: CASRAGTNYGYTF.

V is TRBV27 and J is TRBJ1-1; D remains ambiguous. CDR3 length equals 13 residues. V was clipped by 3 bases and J by 4 bases, with 9 bases between them. CDR1 and CDR2 from the germline V gene are MNHEY and SMNVEV (reference sequence). The chain's CDR3 is CASSFSGSTEAFF. The CDR3 DNA sequence: TGTGCCAGCAGTTTTTCTGGGAGCACTGAAGCTTTCTTT.

The chain combines TRBV7-2 with TRBJ2-7; D is uncertain. CDR3 length equals 14 residues. CDR1 and CDR2 (germline): SGHTA, FQGNSA. The ends were cut back, 4 bases at V and 0 bases at J, with 10 bases in the middle. CDR3 bases: TGTGCCAGCAGCTCAGGCCGGGCCTCCTACGAGCAGTACTTC. Translation gives CASSSGRASYEQYF.

The rearrangement uses TRBV2 and TRBJ2-7; D is uncertain. Trimming stripped 4 bases from V and 5 bases from J, with 12 bases between. Germline V gene data show CDR1 as SNHLY and CDR2 as FYNNEI. The CDR3 runs to 13 residues. The CDR3 sequence is CASSAWGSHEQYF. The CDR3 DNA follows: TGTGCCAGCAGTGCATGGGGATCCCACGAGCAGTACTTC.

This clone has more than one count but fewer than ten. The V call is TRBV27, the J call TRBJ1-2; TRBD1 matches at 8 bases. Germline CDR1 MNHEY, CDR2 SMNVEV (reference sequence). The V segment lost 6 bases and the J segment 3 bases; nucleotides outside the gene matches: 6. CDR3 length equals 14 residues. The CDR3 DNA sequence: TGTGCCAGCAGATCTGGACAGGGTTACTATGGCTACACCTTC. It is translated as CASRSGQGYYGYTF.

Written as DNA, the CDR3 is TGTGCCAGCAGTTACAGGGCAGGGCAAAGAAATACGCAGTATTTT. Translating gives CASSYRAGQRNTQYF. The V and J genes are TRBV6-5 and TRBJ2-3, with a tentative D call TRBD1 (5 bases). The germline V gene has CDR1 MNHEY and CDR2 SVGAGI. Trimming shortened V by 2 bases and J by 7 bases, and 16 bases separated the two germline ends. There are 15 residues in the CDR3.

This chain links TRBV10-2 with TRBJ2-1; TRBD1 agrees at 7 bases. The germline V gene has CDR1 WSHSY and CDR2 SAAADI. V lost 5 bases to trimming and J lost 5 bases; unmatched junction nucleotides: 6. The CDR3 extends over 14 amino acids. The CDR3 protein is CASSKQGSNNEQFF. The DNA for the CDR3 is TGCGCCAGCAGTAAACAGGGGTCGAACAATGAGCAGTTCTTC.